These 15 T cell receptor beta chains were all obtained from the same sample, sequenced in a study of cytomegalovirus exposure and HLA in healthy donors. The primer mix had 60 Vbeta and 13 Jbeta primers. The table came from immunoSEQ multiplex PCR; TCRdb's copy has only in-frame clones and leaves some out. The sample lists 100,000 to 150,000 clones, 65% to 85% seen once, with about 0.22% in the top ten. What was sequenced was PBMCs. The source of these receptors is a man in his fifties in good health and CMV-seronegative.

The rearrangement uses TRBV7-8 and TRBJ2-2; 7 nucleotides align to TRBD2. V lost 3 bases to trimming and J lost 5 bases; unmatched junction nucleotides: 9. Germline V gene lookup returns CDR1 SGHVS and CDR2 FQNEAQ. This CDR3 contains 16 residues. The CDR3 sequence: CASSFSGGGGTGELFF. CDR3 sequence (DNA): TGTGCCAGCAGCTTCTCCGGCGGGGGTGGGACCGGGGAGCTGTTTTTT.

CDR3 sequence (DNA): TGTGCCTGGAGTGTCCTAGAAAAACTGTTTTTT. Its translation: CAWSVLEKLFF. This chain connects TRBV30 to TRBJ1-4; no reliable D call. CDR1 and CDR2 (germline): GTSNPN, SVGIG (reference sequence). The CDR3 spans 11 residues. V was shortened by 0 bases and J by 8 bases, with 4 bases between the two germline ends.

The CDR3 region has the DNA TGTGCCAGCAGCGTAGCCGCCCAGGGGGCCCCGGAAGGCTACACCTTC. Its translation: CASSVAAQGAPEGYTF. V and J are TRBV9 and TRBJ1-2; 8 positions agree with TRBD1. CDR1 and CDR2 from the germline V gene are SGDLS and YYNGEE. Trimming took 0 bases from V and 8 from J; bases not matched to a gene: 12. The CDR3 has 16 residues.

This chain uses TRBV5-1 with TRBJ1-1; 9 bases align to TRBD1. Germline V gene data show CDR1 as SGHRS and CDR2 as YFSETQ. The CDR3 has 13 amino acids. Germline trimming cut 0 bases from V and 12 bases from J; bases unmatched to any gene: 6. The CDR3 DNA is TGCGCCAGCAGCTTGGACCGGGACAGGGATTCTTTCTTT. Protein sequence: CASSLDRDRDSFF. The variable domain in full, with the rest retrieved from reference TRBV5-1 and TRBJ1-1, is KAGVTQTPRYLIKTRGQQVTLSCSPISGHRSVSWYQQTPGQGLQFLFEYFSETQRNKGNFPGRFSGRQFSNSRSEMNVSTLELGDSALYLCASSLDRDRDSFFGQGTRLTVV.

As regards this clone: Compared with germline, one end of the junction differs, possibly owing to a read error. The chain joins TRBV25-1 to TRBJ2-1; 8 nucleotides agree with TRBD2. CDR3 length: 16 amino acids. CDR1 is MGHDK and CDR2 is SYGVNS in the germline V gene. The CDR3 is CASRESAGGSYNEQFF. DNA for the CDR3: TGTGCCAGCAGAGAATCCGCGGGAGGCTCCTACAATGAGCAGTTCTTC. Combining the CDR3 with reference TRBV25-1 and TRBJ2-1 gives the whole variable domain EADIYQTPRYLVIGTGKKITLECSQTMGHDKMYWYQQDPGMELHLIHYSYGVNSTEKGDLSSESTVSRIRTEHFPLTLESARPSHTSQYLCASRESAGGSYNEQFFGPGTRLTVL.

The chain joins TRBV28 to TRBJ2-2, with TRBD1 matching over 12 bases. With V trimmed by 5 bases and J by 4 bases, 14 bases remained unmatched. The CDR3 runs to 19 residues. CDR1 is MDHEN and CDR2 is SYDVKM in the germline V gene. CDR3 bases: TGTGCCAGCAGTCCCAGCGGTCGGGACAGGGGGCGCCCCACCGGGGAGCTGTTTTTT. Amino acid sequence: CASSPSGRDRGRPTGELFF.

The V gene is TRBV7-3, the J gene TRBJ2-1, with unresolved D. The CDR3 sequence is 16 residues long. V gave up 5 bases and J gave up 8 bases, with 22 bases separating them. From germline, CDR1 is SGHTA and CDR2 FQGTGA. CDR3 DNA sequence: TGTGCCAGCAGCCCATCTCGGCGGCCCTTTTCCGATGAGCAGTTCTTC. Protein: CASSPSRRPFSDEQFF.

This clone was detected only once. In nucleotides, the CDR3 is TGTGCCATCGGGGGGTACCAAGAGACCCAGTACTTC. It yields the protein CAIGGYQETQYF. V is TRBV10-3 and J is TRBJ2-5, with D possibly being TRBD2 (6 bases). Trimming removed 8 bases from V and 0 bases from J, with 7 bases in between. Germline V gives CDR1 ENHRY, CDR2 SYGVKD. CDR3 length: 12 residues.

This clone was counted only a few times. The chain combines TRBV28 with TRBJ1-1; TRBD1 is a possible D gene (6 bases). Trimming took off 7 bases at V and 2 bases at J, with 11 bases between the two ends. CDR1 and CDR2 from the germline V gene are MDHEN and SYDVKM. The CDR3 spans 13 residues. The CDR3 loop is CASKTGGNTEAFF. The CDR3 DNA reads as TGTGCCAGCAAGACAGGAGGAAACACTGAAGCTTTCTTT.

The chain's CDR3 is CSVWARKVYEQYF. The DNA of the CDR3 is TGCAGCGTTTGGGCCAGAAAAGTCTACGAGCAGTACTTC. V and J are TRBV29-1 and TRBJ2-7; D uncertain. The CDR3 is made up of 13 amino acids. V was trimmed by 5 bases and J by 3 bases, leaving 14 bases between them. Looked up from germline, CDR1 is SQVTM and CDR2 is ANQGSEA.

This chain uses TRBV19 with TRBJ2-3; the match to TRBD2 covers 11 bases. Germline trimming cut 5 bases from V and 4 bases from J; bases unmatched to any gene: 2. CDR3 length: 14 residues. CDR1 and CDR2 (germline): LNHDA, SQIVND (reference sequence). CDR3 sequence: CASSPLAGADTQYF. In nucleotides, the CDR3 is TGTGCCAGTAGTCCACTAGCGGGAGCAGATACGCAGTATTTT.

The genes are TRBV29-1 and TRBJ2-3; D call uncertain. The germline V and J ends were trimmed by 7 bases and 2 bases, with 7 bases remaining between them. CDR3 size: 11 residues. CDR1 SQVTM and CDR2 ANQGSEA come from the germline V gene. Here the CDR3 reads CSGAHTDTQYF. In DNA, the CDR3 is TGCAGCGGGGCCCACACAGATACGCAGTATTTT.

This chain connects TRBV7-2 to TRBJ1-5; D might be TRBD1 (5 bases). The CDR3 length is 14 residues. Looked up from germline, CDR1 is SGHTA and CDR2 is FQGNSA. With 2 bases removed from V and 4 bases from J, the gap between germline ends came to 9 bases. CDR3 residues: CASSLWGTNQPQHF. CDR3 sequence (DNA): TGTGCCAGCAGCTTATGGGGCACTAATCAGCCCCAGCATTTT.

The V call is TRBV5-6, the J call TRBJ2-5, with D tentatively TRBD1 (5 bases). The J call is uncertain, as TRBJ2-7 better fits the DNA end. Per the germline V gene, CDR1 is SGHDT and CDR2 is YYEEEE. The CDR3 is made up of 13 amino acids. The CDR3 DNA reads as TGTGCCAGCAGCAGAACCAGGGCGTACGAGCAGTACTTC. Translating it yields CASSRTRAYEQYF.

The chain links TRBV19 to TRBJ2-1, with 8 bases identical to TRBD1. Germline CDR1 reads LNHDA; CDR2 reads SQIVND (reference sequence). The junction had 10 bases not matched to a gene; V was cut back by 3 bases and J by 6 bases. The CDR3 sequence is 16 residues long. CDR3 loop: CASSIPQGAGGNEQFF. CDR3 bases: TGTGCCAGTAGTATTCCTCAGGGGGCCGGTGGCAATGAGCAGTTCTTC.